Below are 21 T cell receptor beta chains sequenced from a single sample in a study of OX40 agonist ivuxolimab in advanced cancers. TCRdb keeps only in-frame clones here, not all; method: immunoSEQ multiplex PCR. Of about 150,000 clones detected, around nine tenths appear once; the ten largest clones hold less than 1.1%. This sample comprised CD4+ or CD8+ T cells sorted from blood, obtained in a trial of the OX40 agonist ivuxolimab. The receptors were gathered from an adult with an advanced solid tumor such as melanoma, head and neck, liver or kidney cancer.

This clone was found a few times. The CDR3 protein is CAISESFLNDNQPQHF. DNA of the CDR3: TGTGCCATCAGTGAGTCGTTCCTCAATGACAATCAGCCCCAGCATTTT. This chain links TRBV10-3 with TRBJ1-5, with D unclear. Germline V gives CDR1 ENHRY, CDR2 SYGVKD. The CDR3 length is 16 residues. Trimming cost V 0 bases and J 3 bases, with 12 bases left between them.

The genes are TRBV4-2 and TRBJ2-1; 9 nucleotides line up with TRBD1. Germline V CDR1 and CDR2: LGHNA, YNFKEQ. This CDR3 has 18 amino acids. J gave up 8 bases and V 0 bases, and 14 bases lay outside the gene matches. CDR3 amino acids: CASSQDLLGDRVIDEQFF. CDR3 bases: TGTGCCAGCAGCCAAGATCTATTAGGGGACAGGGTTATTGATGAGCAGTTCTTC.

V is TRBV5-1 and J is TRBJ1-4; D possibly corresponds to TRBD1 (6 bases). Germline CDR1 is SGHRS and CDR2 is YFSETQ. V was trimmed by 0 bases and J by 3 bases, leaving 9 bases between them. There are 15 residues in the CDR3. The CDR3 nucleotides read TGCGCCAGCAGCTTGGGGGGGGCGCCTAATGAAAAACTGTTTTTT. Amino acid sequence: CASSLGGAPNEKLFF.

The rearrangement links TRBV5-1 to TRBJ2-1, with 13 bases matching TRBD2. CDR1 is SGHRS and CDR2 is YFSETQ in the germline V gene. Trimming took 0 bases from V and 6 from J; bases not matched to a gene: 3. The length of the CDR3 is 16 residues. In DNA form, the CDR3 reads TGCGCCAGCAGCTTGGGGTGGACTAGCGGGAGCAATGAGCAGTTCTTC. Translating gives CASSLGWTSGSNEQFF.

CDR3 residues: CASSLAIEPVGKPYEQYF. CDR3 bases: TGTGCCAGCAGCTTAGCGATAGAGCCCGTGGGTAAGCCCTACGAGCAGTACTTC. V and J are TRBV7-9 and TRBJ2-7, with D hard to call. V lost 0 bases, J lost 2 bases, and 20 bases lay in between. The CDR3 extends over 18 amino acids. Germline CDR1 is SEHNR and CDR2 is FQNEAQ (reference sequence).

The chain carries TRBV6-5 and TRBJ1-5; D is uncertain. From germline, CDR1 is MNHEY and CDR2 SVGAGI. This CDR3 region has 12 residues. With 1 base removed from V and 9 bases from J, the gap between germline ends came to 7 bases. CDR3 sequence reads: CASSYFRGPQHF. The DNA of the CDR3 is TGTGCCAGCAGTTACTTCCGGGGGCCCCAGCATTTT.

This clone came up once. The chain recombines TRBV9 with TRBJ2-7; 14 nucleotides agree with TRBD2. The CDR3 is 18 amino acids. The V and J ends lost 0 bases and 7 bases, in that order; junction bases with no gene match: 12. Germline V CDR1 and CDR2: SGDLS, YYNGEE. CDR3 in DNA: TGTGCCAGCAGCGTAGGTATTACGGGACTAGCGGGAGCTGGTGAGCAGTACTTC. Its protein is CASSVGITGLAGAGEQYF.

The chain links TRBV15 to TRBJ2-7, with 8 bases identical to TRBD1. CDR1 is LNHNV and CDR2 is YYDKDF in the germline V gene (reference sequence). V was clipped by 0 bases and J by 3 bases; unmatched bases: 10. This CDR3 spans 17 amino acids. The CDR3 region is CATSRDTWTGLNYEQYF. In nucleotides, the CDR3 is TGTGCCACCAGCAGAGATACCTGGACAGGGCTTAACTACGAGCAGTACTTC.

The chain recombines TRBV28 with TRBJ2-7; 8 bases map to TRBD1. CDR3 length equals 12 residues. Germline trimming cut 8 bases from V and 1 base from J; bases unmatched to any gene: 1. CDR1 and CDR2 from the germline V gene are MDHEN and SYDVKM. CDR3 bases: TGTGCCAGCCGGACAGGGTCCTACGAGCAGTACTTC. Protein sequence: CASRTGSYEQYF. Looking up the rest from reference TRBV28 and TRBJ2-7 gives the full variable domain: DVKVTQSSRYLVKRTGEKVFLECVQDMDHENMFWYRQDPGLGLRLIYFSYDVKMKEKGDIPEGYSVSREKKERFSLILESASTNQTSMYLCASRTGSYEQYFGPGTRLTVT.

CDR3 bases: TGTGCCAGCGGGTCGGGGGGAGGGAGAACCTACGAGCAGTACTTC. Its translation is CASGSGGGRTYEQYF. V gene TRBV28 combines with J gene TRBJ2-7; 7 bases fit TRBD2. Germline values: CDR1 MDHEN, CDR2 SYDVKM. This CDR3 has 15 amino acids. The trim removed 8 bases at V and 2 bases at J, leaving 12 bases unmatched.

The chain is built from TRBV29-1 and TRBJ2-1, with a tentative D call TRBD2 (6 bases). Trimming took 0 bases from V and 0 from J, leaving 9 bases between them. The CDR3 consists of 15 residues. Germline V lookup: CDR1 SQVTM, CDR2 ANQGSEA. CDR3 in amino acids: CSVEDYGSSYNEQFF. The CDR3, as DNA: TGCAGCGTTGAAGATTACGGGAGCTCCTACAATGAGCAGTTCTTC.

A few counts support this clone. The rearrangement joins TRBV12-1 to TRBJ1-1. TRBV12-1 is a pseudogene. The CDR3 runs to 16 residues. As DNA, the CDR3 is TGTGCCAGCAGCTTGGGAGGGGACAGTCCGAACACTGAAGCTTTCTTT. It is translated as CASSLGGDSPNTEAFF.

Written as DNA, the CDR3 is TGTGCCATCAGGGGGACAGGGGAAGGTGAAAAACTGTTTTTT. It yields the protein CAIRGTGEGEKLFF. The genes are TRBV10-3 and TRBJ1-4, with 10 bases lining up with TRBD1. V shed 6 bases and J 7 bases; nucleotides not matched to a gene: 5. CDR3 length: 14 amino acids. Looked up from germline, CDR1 is ENHRY and CDR2 is SYGVKD.

The sample holds one count of this clone. The rearrangement uses TRBV7-3 and TRBJ2-5; 7 bases line up with TRBD1. J lost 4 bases, V lost 2 bases, and 7 bases had no gene match. This CDR3 spans 15 amino acids. The germline V gene has CDR1 SGHTA and CDR2 FQGTGA. As DNA, the CDR3 is TGTGCCAGCAGCTTATTGGGACAGATTGCAGAGACCCAGTACTTC. Translation gives CASSLLGQIAETQYF.

V is TRBV5-4 and J is TRBJ2-5; D is uncertain. Germline loops: CDR1 SGHNT, CDR2 YYREEE (reference sequence). Trimming shortened V by 0 bases and J by 2 bases, and 8 bases separated the two germline ends. The CDR3 sequence is 14 residues long. The CDR3: CASSLAVRQETQYF. The CDR3 coding sequence is TGTGCCAGCAGCTTGGCCGTAAGACAAGAGACCCAGTACTTC.

The V gene is TRBV4-3, the J gene TRBJ2-7; D gene unclear. The CDR3 contains 12 residues. V lost 1 base and J lost 7, with 8 bases in between. Germline loops: CDR1 LGHNA, CDR2 YSLEER. CDR3 loop: CASSQGGREQYF. As DNA, the CDR3 is TGCGCCAGCAGCCAAGGAGGTAGGGAGCAGTACTTC.

The rearrangement uses TRBV19 and TRBJ2-4, with D perhaps being TRBD1 or TRBD2 (5 bases each). CDR3 length: 15 amino acids. Per germline, CDR1 LNHDA and CDR2 SQIVND (reference sequence). V was trimmed by 7 bases and J by 2 bases, leaving 15 bases between them. CDR3 bases: TGTGCCAGTACTAAGCAGGGAGAGTCCAAAAACATTCAGTACTTC. Translated, it gives CASTKQGESKNIQYF.

This clone was seen just once. V gene TRBV11-2 combines with J gene TRBJ2-7; 9 bases map to TRBD2. V dropped 6 bases and J dropped 0; count of bases not matched to a gene: 3. The germline V gene encodes CDR1 SGHAT and CDR2 FQNNGV. The CDR3 runs 14 residues. This chain's CDR3 is CASSRSGSSYEQYF. The CDR3 coding sequence is TGTGCCAGCAGTCGTAGCGGGAGCTCCTACGAGCAGTACTTC.

The chain carries TRBV6-5 and TRBJ2-5; 9 bases are shared with TRBD2. The CDR3 length is 16 residues. Trimming at V came to 4 bases and at J to 2 bases, leaving 8 bases not matched to a gene. Germline CDR1 reads MNHEY; CDR2 reads SVGAGI. The CDR3 DNA follows: TGTGCCAGCAGTTCCCCGGGACTAGCAGTTCAAGAGACCCAGTACTTC. It specifies CASSSPGLAVQETQYF.

The V gene is TRBV6-1, the J gene TRBJ1-5; D is unclear. V was cut by 6 bases and J by 10 bases, with 22 bases left in between. Looked up from germline, CDR1 is MNHNS and CDR2 is SASEGT. The CDR3 is 15 residues long. CDR3 bases: TGTGCCAGCAGCCTGGCGGACGGGGAAGCTGGACCCCAGCATTTT. This sequence encodes CASSLADGEAGPQHF.

This rearrangement joins TRBV5-1 to TRBJ1-3, with D unclear. CDR1 and CDR2 from the germline V gene are SGHRS and YFSETQ. The CDR3 is 14 amino acids. Trimming shortened V by 3 bases and J by 3 bases, and 10 bases separated the two germline ends. CDR3 residues: CASSSSYGGNTIYF. The DNA of the CDR3 is TGCGCCAGCAGCTCCTCATACGGTGGAAACACCATATATTTT.